The clone carrying this T cell receptor (beta chain) was detected ten times or more. Its antigen is unidentified. This entry is derived from a study of T cells in Graves' hyperthyroidism and ophthalmopathy. Study conclusions and caveats: A 13 V-J model separated ophthalmopathy from stable hyperthyroidism. A median roughly six months before onset, the model predicted ophthalmopathy.

Graves' hyperthyroidism showing no ophthalmopathy progression within 18 months was considered stable. Patients were aged 18 to 65, had disease duration under 2 months, and had newly diagnosed hyperthyroidism. What was amplified from RNA transcripts were TCR beta CDR3 regions. First-round RT-PCR of the TCR CDR3 relied on the HTBI primer set. In TCRdb, the multiplex PCR reads were re-called with MiXCR into one record per CDR3 protein. Of 610,000 or so distinct CDR3 sequences listed, roughly 50% are singletons. Specimen: peripheral blood or thyroid tissue (not recorded which). This TCR came from a woman under 30 with Graves' hyperthyroidism.

The CDR3, as DNA: TGCGCCAGCAGCCAAGATGGGGAGGATAATGGCTACACCTTC. Encoded protein: CASSQDGEDNGYTF. V and J are TRBV4-1 and TRBJ1-2, with D unclear. There are 14 residues in the CDR3. Germline V gives CDR1 MGHRA, CDR2 YSYEKL. Trimming took 0 bases from V and 6 from J, leaving 11 bases between them.